A selection of T cell receptor beta chains follows, all from one sample in a study of blood T cell repertoires in COVID-19. TCRdb's table, derived via immunoSEQ multiplex PCR, lists solely in-frame clones and lacks some. The sample has 150,000 or so clones, about 79% seen once. Sequencing was carried out using peripheral blood. These receptors were obtained from a woman aged 60-75 years with acute or convalescent COVID-19. Both conserved end residues are part of each CDR3. Each record gives: CDR3 DNA, CDR3 protein, J gene, clone size, D gene, CDR3 length, V gene. The D gene is left open where the match is weak. Expanded clones get a size class; other rows say once, few or many, or leave the size out.

CDR3 DNA: TGTGCCAGCAGTGAAGCGGCACACTCCTACGAGCAGTACTTC
CDR3 protein: CASSEAAHSYEQYF
J gene: TRBJ2-7
clone size: once
D gene: NA
CDR3 length: 14
V gene: TRBV6-1

CDR3 DNA: TGTGCCAGCAGTTACTCGATCCAGGCTTATAATGAAAAACTGTTTTTT
CDR3 protein: CASSYSIQAYNEKLFF
J gene: TRBJ1-4
clone size: NA
D gene: NA
CDR3 length: 16
V gene: TRBV6-5

CDR3 DNA: TGTGCCTGGAGTTGGGGGCATGGGAATCAGCCCCAGCATTTT
CDR3 protein: CAWSWGHGNQPQHF
J gene: TRBJ1-5
clone size: NA
D gene: NA
CDR3 length: 14
V gene: TRBV30

CDR3 DNA: TGTGCCAGTAAGGACAGGGTGAACACTGAAGCTTTCTTT
CDR3 protein: CASKDRVNTEAFF
J gene: TRBJ1-1
clone size: NA
D gene: TRBD1
CDR3 length: 13
V gene: TRBV19

CDR3 DNA: TGTGCCAGCAGCCGGTATTATAACACTGAAGCTTTCTTT
CDR3 protein: CASSRYYNTEAFF
J gene: TRBJ1-1
clone size: NA
D gene: NA
CDR3 length: 13
V gene: TRBV7-9

CDR3 DNA: TGTGCCAGCAGTTACTTTTGGGAGGGCAATCAGCCCCAGCATTTT
CDR3 protein: CASSYFWEGNQPQHF
J gene: TRBJ1-5
clone size: NA
D gene: NA
CDR3 length: 15
V gene: TRBV6-6

CDR3 DNA: TGTGCCAGCAGCCCTCAGGGCTGGAATCAGCCCCAGCATTTT
CDR3 protein: CASSPQGWNQPQHF
J gene: TRBJ1-5
clone size: NA
D gene: NA
CDR3 length: 14
V gene: TRBV7-8

CDR3 DNA: TGTGCCAGCAGTGCCACTACTTACAATCAGCCCCAGCATTTT
CDR3 protein: CASSATTYNQPQHF
J gene: TRBJ1-5
clone size: NA
D gene: NA
CDR3 length: 14
V gene: TRBV2

CDR3 DNA: TGCGCCAGCAGCTCCGGGACGCTAGCGGGGGCCGAGAATGAGCAGTTCTTC
CDR3 protein: CASSSGTLAGAENEQFF
J gene: TRBJ2-1
clone size: few
D gene: TRBD2
CDR3 length: 17
V gene: TRBV5-1

CDR3 DNA: TGTGCCAGCAGTGGAGTACAGGGTGTGAAAGGAAACACCATATATTTT
CDR3 protein: CASSGVQGVKGNTIYF
J gene: TRBJ1-3
clone size: NA
D gene: NA
CDR3 length: 16
V gene: TRBV25-1

CDR3 DNA: TGTGCCAGCAGTTTGGGGCGGTACTACGAGCAGTACTTC
CDR3 protein: CASSLGRYYEQYF
J gene: TRBJ2-7
clone size: NA
D gene: NA
CDR3 length: 13
V gene: TRBV27

CDR3 DNA: TGTGCCAGCAGCGTAGTGGGAGGGAGTGAGCAGTTCTTC
CDR3 protein: CASSVVGGSEQFF
J gene: TRBJ2-1
clone size: NA
D gene: TRBD2
CDR3 length: 13
V gene: TRBV9

CDR3 DNA: TGTGCCAGCAGCAACCCAGCGGGGGGGAACACTGAAGCTTTCTTT
CDR3 protein: CASSNPAGGNTEAFF
J gene: TRBJ1-1
clone size: NA
D gene: NA
CDR3 length: 15
V gene: TRBV14

CDR3 DNA: TGTGCCAGCAGCAAAAGGACAGACAATCAGCCCCAGCATTTT
CDR3 protein: CASSKRTDNQPQHF
J gene: TRBJ1-5
clone size: few
D gene: NA
CDR3 length: 14
V gene: TRBV7-2

CDR3 DNA: TGTGCCAGCAGTAAACAGGGGGTACGGGAAAAACTGTTTTTT
CDR3 protein: CASSKQGVREKLFF
J gene: TRBJ1-4
clone size: NA
D gene: TRBD1
CDR3 length: 14
V gene: TRBV27

CDR3 DNA: TGTGCCAGCAGGCGCTCATTGACAGTTTACACAGATACGCAGTATTTT
CDR3 protein: CASRRSLTVYTDTQYF
J gene: TRBJ2-3
clone size: NA
D gene: NA
CDR3 length: 16
V gene: TRBV27

CDR3 DNA: TGTGCCAGCAGCCCCAGGGGCGGCGATGAGCAGTTCTTC
CDR3 protein: CASSPRGGDEQFF
J gene: TRBJ2-1
clone size: NA
D gene: NA
CDR3 length: 13
V gene: TRBV7-9

CDR3 DNA: TGTGCCAGCAGTTTAGCAGGGATGGGCACTGAAGCTTTCTTT
CDR3 protein: CASSLAGMGTEAFF
J gene: TRBJ1-1
clone size: NA
D gene: NA
CDR3 length: 14
V gene: TRBV28

CDR3 DNA: TGTGCCAGCAGCCACAAGTTCCAGGGCTATGGCTACACCTTC
CDR3 protein: CASSHKFQGYGYTF
J gene: TRBJ1-2
clone size: NA
D gene: NA
CDR3 length: 14
V gene: TRBV21-1

CDR3 DNA: TGTGCCAGCAGTGAATTTTCGCCGGGACAGGGAAGTTACGAGCAGTACTTC
CDR3 protein: CASSEFSPGQGSYEQYF
J gene: TRBJ2-7
clone size: NA
D gene: TRBD1
CDR3 length: 17
V gene: TRBV2

CDR3 DNA: TGCGCCAGCAGCTTGTGGTCAGAGAGGAATGAAAAACTGTTTTTT
CDR3 protein: CASSLWSERNEKLFF
J gene: TRBJ1-4
clone size: once
D gene: NA
CDR3 length: 15
V gene: TRBV5-1

CDR3 DNA: TGTGCCAGCAGTCCTAACAGGAACAATCAGCCCCAGCATTTT
CDR3 protein: CASSPNRNNQPQHF
J gene: TRBJ1-5
clone size: few
D gene: NA
CDR3 length: 14
V gene: TRBV2

CDR3 DNA: TGTGCCAGCAGCCAAGACAGGGGAAGCGGCACAGATACGCAGTATTTT
CDR3 protein: CASSQDRGSGTDTQYF
J gene: TRBJ2-3
clone size: NA
D gene: NA
CDR3 length: 16
V gene: TRBV3-1/TRBV3-2

CDR3 DNA: TGTGCCAGTAGTCGGCAGGGCAGCACAGATACGCAGTATTTT
CDR3 protein: CASSRQGSTDTQYF
J gene: TRBJ2-3
clone size: once
D gene: NA
CDR3 length: 14
V gene: TRBV19

CDR3 DNA: TGTGCCAGCAGTCCAGGGATTAGCTATGGCTACACCTTC
CDR3 protein: CASSPGISYGYTF
J gene: TRBJ1-2
clone size: NA
D gene: NA
CDR3 length: 13
V gene: TRBV6-5

CDR3 DNA: TGTGCCAGCAGCTTTGCAGGGGAAAGGTCTGGAAACACCATATATTTT
CDR3 protein: CASSFAGERSGNTIYF
J gene: TRBJ1-3
clone size: NA
D gene: NA
CDR3 length: 16
V gene: TRBV5-4

CDR3 DNA: TGTGCCAGAAAGACAGGTGGAAACACCATATATTTT
CDR3 protein: CARKTGGNTIYF
J gene: TRBJ1-3
clone size: NA
D gene: NA
CDR3 length: 12
V gene: TRBV13

CDR3 DNA: TGTGCCAGCAGTTTAGAGCGGGGGGTGTTTTACGAGCAGTACTTC
CDR3 protein: CASSLERGVFYEQYF
J gene: TRBJ2-7
clone size: NA
D gene: TRBD2
CDR3 length: 15
V gene: TRBV27

CDR3 DNA: TGTGCCTGGAGTGCCCAAAGGACGGGGAATGGCTACACCTTC
CDR3 protein: CAWSAQRTGNGYTF
J gene: TRBJ1-2
clone size: NA
D gene: NA
CDR3 length: 14
V gene: TRBV30